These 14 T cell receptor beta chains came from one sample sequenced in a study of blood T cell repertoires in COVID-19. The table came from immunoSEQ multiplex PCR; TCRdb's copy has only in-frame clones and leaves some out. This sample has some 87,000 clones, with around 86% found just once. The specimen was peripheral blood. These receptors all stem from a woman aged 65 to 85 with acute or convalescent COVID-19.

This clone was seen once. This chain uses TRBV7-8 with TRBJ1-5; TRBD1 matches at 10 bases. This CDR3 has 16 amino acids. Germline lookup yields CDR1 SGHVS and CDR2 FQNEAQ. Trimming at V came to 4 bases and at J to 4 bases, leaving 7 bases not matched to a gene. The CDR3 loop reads CASSSTDRGGNQPQHF. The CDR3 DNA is TGTGCCAGCAGCTCAACGGACAGGGGGGGAAATCAGCCCCAGCATTTT.

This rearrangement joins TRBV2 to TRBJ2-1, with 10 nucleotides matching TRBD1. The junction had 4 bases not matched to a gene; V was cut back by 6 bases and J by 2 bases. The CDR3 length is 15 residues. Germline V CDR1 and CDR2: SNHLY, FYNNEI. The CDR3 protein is CASRGDRGPYNEQFF. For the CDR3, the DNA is TGTGCCAGCAGGGGGGACAGGGGACCCTACAATGAGCAGTTCTTC.

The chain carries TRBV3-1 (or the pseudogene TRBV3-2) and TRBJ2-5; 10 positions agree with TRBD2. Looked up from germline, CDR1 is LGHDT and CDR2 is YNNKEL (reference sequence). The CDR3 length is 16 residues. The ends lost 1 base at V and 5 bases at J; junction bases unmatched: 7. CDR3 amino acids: CASSQAASGRRETQYF. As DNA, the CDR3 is TGTGCCAGCAGCCAAGCGGCTAGCGGGAGACGGGAGACCCAGTACTTC.

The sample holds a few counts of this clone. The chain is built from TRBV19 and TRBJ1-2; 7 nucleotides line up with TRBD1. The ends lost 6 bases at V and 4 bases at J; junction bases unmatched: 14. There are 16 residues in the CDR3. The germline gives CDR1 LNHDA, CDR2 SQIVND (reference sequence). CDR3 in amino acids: CASRPVGGAAPYGYTF. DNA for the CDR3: TGTGCCAGTAGACCCGTAGGGGGCGCGGCCCCCTATGGCTACACCTTC.

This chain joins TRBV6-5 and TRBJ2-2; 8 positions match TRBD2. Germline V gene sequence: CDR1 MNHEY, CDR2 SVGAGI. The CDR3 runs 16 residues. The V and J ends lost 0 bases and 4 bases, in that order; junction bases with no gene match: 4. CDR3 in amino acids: CASSYSSSGVTGELFF. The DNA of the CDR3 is TGTGCCAGCAGTTACTCGAGTAGCGGGGTCACCGGGGAGCTGTTTTTT.

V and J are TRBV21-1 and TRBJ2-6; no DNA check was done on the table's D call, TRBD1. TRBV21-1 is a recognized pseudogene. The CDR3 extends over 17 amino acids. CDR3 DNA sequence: TGTGCCAGCAGCAAAGGGGACAGGGGTTCAGGGGCCAACGTCCTGACTTTC. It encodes CASSKGDRGSGANVLTF.

The CDR3 sequence: CASSQERGISSPLHF. Here the CDR3 DNA reads TGTGCCAGCAGCCAAGAGCGGGGAATTAGTTCACCCCTCCACTTT. The chain has TRBV4-2 and TRBJ1-6, with D hard to call. V gave up 0 bases and J gave up 9 bases, with 12 bases separating them. CDR3 length: 15 amino acids. Germline V lookup: CDR1 LGHNA, CDR2 YNFKEQ.

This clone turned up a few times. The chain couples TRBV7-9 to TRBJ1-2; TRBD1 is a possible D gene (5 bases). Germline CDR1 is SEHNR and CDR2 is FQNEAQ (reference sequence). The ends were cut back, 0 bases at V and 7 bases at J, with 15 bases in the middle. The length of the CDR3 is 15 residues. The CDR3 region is CASSLAAWGAGGYTF. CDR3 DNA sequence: TGTGCCAGCAGCTTAGCTGCTTGGGGCGCCGGTGGCTACACCTTC.

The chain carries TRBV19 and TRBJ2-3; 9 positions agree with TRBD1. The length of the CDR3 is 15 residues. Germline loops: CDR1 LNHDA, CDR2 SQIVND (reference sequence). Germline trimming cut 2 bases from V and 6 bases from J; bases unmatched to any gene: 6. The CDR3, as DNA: TGTGCCAGTAGTATATTCGGGACAGGGATGGATACGCAGTATTTT. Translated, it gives CASSIFGTGMDTQYF.

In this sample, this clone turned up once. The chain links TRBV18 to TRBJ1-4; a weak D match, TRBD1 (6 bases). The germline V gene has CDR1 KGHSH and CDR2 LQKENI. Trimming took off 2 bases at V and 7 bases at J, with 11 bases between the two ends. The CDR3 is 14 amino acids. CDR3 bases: TGTGCCAGCTCACCAGACAGGTTTGGTGAAAAACTGTTTTTT. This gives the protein CASSPDRFGEKLFF.

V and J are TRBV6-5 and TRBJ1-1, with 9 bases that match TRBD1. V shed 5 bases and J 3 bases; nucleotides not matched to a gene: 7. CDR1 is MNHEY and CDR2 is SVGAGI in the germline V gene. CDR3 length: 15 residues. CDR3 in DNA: TGTGCCAGCAGTACTCAAAGGACAGGGGACACTGAAGCTTTCTTT. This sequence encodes CASSTQRTGDTEAFF.

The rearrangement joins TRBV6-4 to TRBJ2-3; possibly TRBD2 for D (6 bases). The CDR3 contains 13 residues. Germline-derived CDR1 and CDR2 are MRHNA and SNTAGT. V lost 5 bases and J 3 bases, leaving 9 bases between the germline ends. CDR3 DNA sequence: TGTGCCAGCAGTACGGGGGTTACAGATACGCAGTATTTT. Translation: CASSTGVTDTQYF.

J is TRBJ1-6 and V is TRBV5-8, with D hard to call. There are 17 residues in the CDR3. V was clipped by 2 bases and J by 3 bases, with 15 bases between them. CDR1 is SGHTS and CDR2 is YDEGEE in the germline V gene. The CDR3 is CASSFEVRSSYNSPLHF. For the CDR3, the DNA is TGTGCCAGCAGCTTCGAGGTGCGATCAAGCTATAATTCACCCCTCCACTTT.

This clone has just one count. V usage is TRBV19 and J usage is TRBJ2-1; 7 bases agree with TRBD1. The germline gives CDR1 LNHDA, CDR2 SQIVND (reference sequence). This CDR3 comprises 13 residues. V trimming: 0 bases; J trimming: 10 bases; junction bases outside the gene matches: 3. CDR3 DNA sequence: TGTGCCAGTAGTATAGATCTGACAGGGGAGCAGTTCTTC. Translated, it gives CASSIDLTGEQFF. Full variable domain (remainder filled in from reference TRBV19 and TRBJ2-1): DGGITQSPKYLFRKEGQNVTLSCEQNLNHDAMYWYRQDPGQGLRLIYYSQIVNDFQKGDIAEGYSVSREKKESFPLTVTSAQKNPTAFYLCASSIDLTGEQFFGPGTRLTVL.